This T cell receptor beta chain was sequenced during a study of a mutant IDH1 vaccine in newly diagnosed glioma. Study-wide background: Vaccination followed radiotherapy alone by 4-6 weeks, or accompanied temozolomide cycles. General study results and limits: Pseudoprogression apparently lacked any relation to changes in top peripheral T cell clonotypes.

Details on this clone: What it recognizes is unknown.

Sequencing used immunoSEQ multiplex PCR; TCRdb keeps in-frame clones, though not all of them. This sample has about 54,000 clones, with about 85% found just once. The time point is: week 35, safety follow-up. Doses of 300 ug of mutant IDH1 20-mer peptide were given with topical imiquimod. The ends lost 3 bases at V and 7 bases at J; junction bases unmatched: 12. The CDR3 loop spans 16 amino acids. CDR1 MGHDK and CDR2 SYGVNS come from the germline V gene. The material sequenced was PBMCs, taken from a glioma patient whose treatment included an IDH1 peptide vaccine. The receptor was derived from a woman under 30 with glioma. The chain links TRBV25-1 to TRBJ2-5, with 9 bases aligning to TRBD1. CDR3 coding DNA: TGTGCCAGCAGTGATCGGGACAGGGAGGTGGTAGTGACCCAGTACTTC. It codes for CASSDRDREVVVTQYF.